This T cell receptor beta chain came from a study of CD8+ T cells in alopecia areata. Notes on the study in general: Numerous expanded lesional clones remained in scalp and blood during tofacitinib. Affected lesional scalp, above all in alopecia totalis/universalis, was more clonal than normal scalp. Scalp clonality and expanded CD8+ clones among the top 100 showed significant decreases with tofacitinib.

Germline CDR1 and CDR2: MGHDK and SYGVNS. The CDR3 is 13 amino acids. Trimming left V 3 bases short and J 0 bases short, with 5 bases between. This clone was observed a few times. Its antigen is unknown. Stated treatment: oral pan-JAK inhibitor, 5-10 mg twice daily. After isolation, RNA underwent reverse transcription to generate cDNA as the sequencing template. Profiling relied on immunoSEQ multiplex PCR, and the TCRdb table lists in-frame clones only, not all of them. The table has around 150,000 clones, roughly four fifths seen once; the top ten hold roughly 25%. Sequenced material: CD8+ T cells sorted from blood, taken at week 4, from a patient treated with tofacitinib. This sequence originates from a human donor with alopecia areata. The rearrangement joins TRBV25-1 to TRBJ1-1; D gene ambiguous. The DNA for the CDR3 is TGTGCCAGCAGTGACGGGCTGAACACTGAAGCTTTCTTT. Translated: CASSDGLNTEAFF.